This T cell receptor (beta chain) was found in a study of metastatic and nonmetastatic thyroid tumors. Across the whole study: Repertoire comparisons spanned blood and tumor or nodule tissue from malignant and benign thyroid patients.

This CDR3 spans 15 amino acids. About this clone itself: What it binds is not known. One end of the junction is discordant with germline, which a read error may explain.

In the authors' workflow: Using the CDR3 differences seen across clinicopathological groups, the authors built a distant-metastasis classifier for papillary thyroid cancer, which was meant to discriminate distant-metastatic patients. TCRdb ran MiXCR on the PCR reads. TCRdb assigned the V and J calls; the authors' analysis was not used. Among roughly 20,000 clones listed, 30% to 40% were seen once. Study-wide points: Significantly greater TCR beta diversity was reportedly found in malignant thyroid tumors than in benign nodules (in blood and tumor).

Thyroid surgery took place with no prior treatment in any patient. This chain uses TRBV12-3 or TRBV12-4 with TRBJ1-4; D is unclear. Sequenced material: tumor tissue. This TCR derives from a male donor with papillary thyroid cancer or a benign thyroid nodule (not recorded which). Some clones in this sample may be carry-over from other donors' samples. The CDR3 here is CASRARDLTNEKLLF. CDR3 sequence (DNA): TGTGCCAGCAGGGCGAGAGACCTAACTAATGAAAAACTGTTATTT.